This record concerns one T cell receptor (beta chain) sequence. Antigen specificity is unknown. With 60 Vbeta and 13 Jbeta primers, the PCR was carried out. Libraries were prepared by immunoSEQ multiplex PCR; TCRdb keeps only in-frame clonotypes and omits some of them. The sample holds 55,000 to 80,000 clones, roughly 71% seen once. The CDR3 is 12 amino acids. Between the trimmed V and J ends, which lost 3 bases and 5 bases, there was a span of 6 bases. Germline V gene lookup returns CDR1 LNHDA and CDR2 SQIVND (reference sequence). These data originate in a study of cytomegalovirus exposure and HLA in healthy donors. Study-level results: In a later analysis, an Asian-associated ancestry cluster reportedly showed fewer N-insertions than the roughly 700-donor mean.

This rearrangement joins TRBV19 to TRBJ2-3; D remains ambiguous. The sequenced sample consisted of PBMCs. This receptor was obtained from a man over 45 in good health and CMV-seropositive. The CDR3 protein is CASSISVDTQYF. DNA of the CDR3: TGTGCCAGTAGTATCTCGGTAGATACGCAGTATTTT.